This entry features one TCR beta chain sequence. Single viable CD3+CD4+CD8-CD45RO+ cells were sorted as the memory CD4+ T cells. This entry belongs to a study of memory CD4+ T cells and cytomegalovirus serostatus. This CDR3 has 15 residues. With 2 bases clipped from V and 8 bases from J, the junction kept 3 bases outside the gene matches. Germline V gives CDR1 KGHSY, CDR2 FQNENV. Profiled with immunoSEQ multiplex PCR; TCRdb holds only in-frame clones, not every one. The sample consists of 46,000 or so clones, approximately 78% of them appearing once. This chain links TRBV16 with TRBJ1-4, with 12 bases identical to TRBD1. Sequences were obtained from memory CD4+ T cells from blood. The TCR sequence derives from an adult in good health and CMV-seronegative. For the CDR3, the DNA is TGTGCCAGCAGCCAACCCGGGACAGGGGGCGAAAAACTGTTTTTT. Residues: CASSQPGTGGEKLFF. Full variable domain (remainder filled in from reference TRBV16 and TRBJ1-4): GEEVAQTPKHLVRGEGQKAKLYCAPIKGHSYVFWYQQVLKNEFKFLISFQNENVFDETGMPKERFSAKCLPNSPCSLEIQATKLEDSAVYFCASSQPGTGGEKLFFGSGTQLSVL.